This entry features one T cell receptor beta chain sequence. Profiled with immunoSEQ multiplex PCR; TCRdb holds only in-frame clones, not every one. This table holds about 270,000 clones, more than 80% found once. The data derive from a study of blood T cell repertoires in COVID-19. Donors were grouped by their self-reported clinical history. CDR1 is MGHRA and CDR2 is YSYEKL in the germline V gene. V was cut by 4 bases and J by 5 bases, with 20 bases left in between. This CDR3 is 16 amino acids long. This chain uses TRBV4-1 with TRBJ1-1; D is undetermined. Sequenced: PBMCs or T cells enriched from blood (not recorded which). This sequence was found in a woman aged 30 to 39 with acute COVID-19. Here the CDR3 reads CASSLAPGLRATEAFF. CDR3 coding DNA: TGCGCCAGCAGCCTCGCGCCTGGGCTCCGAGCAACTGAAGCTTTCTTT.